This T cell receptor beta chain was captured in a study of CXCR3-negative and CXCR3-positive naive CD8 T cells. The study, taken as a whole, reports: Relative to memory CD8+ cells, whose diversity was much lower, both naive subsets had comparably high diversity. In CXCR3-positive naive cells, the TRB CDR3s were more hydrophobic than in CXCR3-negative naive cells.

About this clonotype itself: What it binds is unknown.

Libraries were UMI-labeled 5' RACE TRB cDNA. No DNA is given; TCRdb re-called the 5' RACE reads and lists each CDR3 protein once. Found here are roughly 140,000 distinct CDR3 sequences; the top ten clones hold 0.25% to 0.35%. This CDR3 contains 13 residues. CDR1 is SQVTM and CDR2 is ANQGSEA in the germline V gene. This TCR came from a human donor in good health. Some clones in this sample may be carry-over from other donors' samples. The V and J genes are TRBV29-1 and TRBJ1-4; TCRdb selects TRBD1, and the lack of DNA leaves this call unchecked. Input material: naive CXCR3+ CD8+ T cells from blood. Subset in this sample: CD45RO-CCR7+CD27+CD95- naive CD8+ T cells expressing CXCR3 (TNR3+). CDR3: CSGWDRGQEKLFF. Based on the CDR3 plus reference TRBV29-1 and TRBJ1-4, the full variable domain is SAVISQKPSRDICQRGTSLTIQCQVDSQVTMMFWYRQQPGQSLTLIATANQGSEATYESGFVIDKFPISRPNLTFSTLTVSNMSPEDSSIYLCSGWDRGQEKLFFGSGTQLSVL.